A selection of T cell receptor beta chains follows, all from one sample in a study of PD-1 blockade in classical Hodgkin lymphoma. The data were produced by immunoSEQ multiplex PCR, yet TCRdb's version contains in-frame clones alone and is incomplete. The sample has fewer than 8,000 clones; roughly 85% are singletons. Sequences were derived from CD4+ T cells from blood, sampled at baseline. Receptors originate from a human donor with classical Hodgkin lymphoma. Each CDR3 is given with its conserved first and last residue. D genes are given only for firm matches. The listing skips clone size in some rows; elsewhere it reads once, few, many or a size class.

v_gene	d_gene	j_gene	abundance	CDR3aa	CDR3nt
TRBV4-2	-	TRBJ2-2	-	CASSQVTGELFF	TGTGCCAGCAGCCAAGTAACCGGGGAGCTGTTTTTT
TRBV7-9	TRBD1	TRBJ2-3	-	CASRPGGAGATDTQYF	TGTGCCAGCAGACCAGGGGGCGCCGGGGCCACAGATACGCAGTATTTT
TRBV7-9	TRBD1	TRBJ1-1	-	CASSLDRGLNTEAFF	TGTGCCAGCAGCTTAGATAGGGGGCTGAACACTGAAGCTTTCTTT
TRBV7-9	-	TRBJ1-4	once	CASSLLTGNNEKLFF	TGTGCCAGCAGCTTACTCACGGGAAATAATGAAAAACTGTTTTTT
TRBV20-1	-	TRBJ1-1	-	CSARDSLEAFF	TGCAGTGCTAGGGACAGCCTTGAAGCTTTCTTT
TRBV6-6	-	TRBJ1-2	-	CASSYDPLQGYGYTF	TGTGCCAGCAGTTACGACCCTCTACAAGGCTATGGCTACACCTTC
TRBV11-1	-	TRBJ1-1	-	CASSLGLWEVVNTEAFF	TGTGCCAGCAGCTTAGGTTTATGGGAAGTCGTGAACACTGAAGCTTTCTTT
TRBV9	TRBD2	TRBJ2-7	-	CASSVEAGGPYEQYF	TGTGCCAGCAGCGTAGAAGCGGGAGGGCCGTATGAGCAGTACTTC
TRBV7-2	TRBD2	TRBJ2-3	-	CASSLAGTSGRDTQYF	TGTGCCAGCAGCTTAGCAGGGACTAGCGGGAGGGATACGCAGTATTTT
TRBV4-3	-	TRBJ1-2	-	CASSQEGGPNYGYTF	TGCGCCAGCAGCCAAGAAGGAGGCCCTAACTATGGCTACACCTTC
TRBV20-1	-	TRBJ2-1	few	CSAPRGNEQFF	TGCAGTGCACCCCGGGGCAATGAGCAGTTCTTC
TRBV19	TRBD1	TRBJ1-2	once	CASRGTGATYGYTF	TGTGCCAGTAGGGGGACAGGAGCGACCTATGGCTACACCTTC
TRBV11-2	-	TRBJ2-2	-	CASSKTGTGNTGELFF	TGTGCCAGCAGCAAGACCGGGACGGGGAACACCGGGGAGCTGTTTTTT
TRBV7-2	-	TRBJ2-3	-	CASSQPGGSTDTQYF	TGTGCCAGCAGCCAACCAGGAGGAAGCACAGATACGCAGTATTTT
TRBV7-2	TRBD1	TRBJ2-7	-	CASRISGTVSSYEQYF	TGTGCCAGCAGGATATCCGGGACAGTTAGCTCCTACGAGCAGTACTTC
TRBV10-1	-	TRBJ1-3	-	CASSPGSRNTIYF	TGCGCCAGCAGTCCTGGAAGTAGAAACACCATATATTTT
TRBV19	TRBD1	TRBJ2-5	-	CASTPSKGRGIGETQYF	TGTGCCAGTACCCCCTCAAAGGGCAGGGGGATTGGGGAGACCCAGTACTTC
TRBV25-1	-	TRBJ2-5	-	CASSELDRETQYF	TGTGCCAGCAGTGAATTAGATCGCGAGACCCAGTACTTC
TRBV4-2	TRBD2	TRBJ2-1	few	CASSQETGQLAGAQFF	TGTGCCAGCAGCCAAGAGACAGGCCAACTAGCGGGGGCCCAGTTCTTC
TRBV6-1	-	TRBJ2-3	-	CASSLGTDTQYF	TGTGCCAGCAGTTTGGGCACAGATACGCAGTATTTT
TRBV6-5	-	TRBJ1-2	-	CASSYRAGDGYTF	TGTGCCAGCAGTTACCGGGCGGGAGATGGCTACACCTTC
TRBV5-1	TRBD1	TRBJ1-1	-	CASSSGQGRTEAFF	TGCGCCAGCAGCTCCGGACAGGGCCGGACTGAAGCTTTCTTT
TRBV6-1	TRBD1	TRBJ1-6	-	CASSLTGNNSPLHF	TGTGCCAGCAGCCTGACAGGGAATAATTCACCCCTCCACTTT
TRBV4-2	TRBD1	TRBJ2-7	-	CASSQGDRVSHEQYF	TGTGCCAGCAGCCAGGGGGACAGGGTTTCCCACGAGCAGTACTTC
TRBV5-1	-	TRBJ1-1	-	CASSLGAWPRGENSEAFF	TGCGCCAGCAGCTTGGGGGCCTGGCCAAGGGGAGAGAACTCTGAAGCTTTCTTT
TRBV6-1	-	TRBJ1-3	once	CASTRGSSGNTIYF	TGTGCCAGCACAAGAGGGAGCTCTGGAAACACCATATATTTT
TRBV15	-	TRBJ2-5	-	CATSGGGGGRTQYF	TGTGCCACCAGCGGAGGGGGAGGGGGCCGGACCCAGTACTTC
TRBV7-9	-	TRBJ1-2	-	CASSFNEYYGYTF	TGTGCCAGCAGCTTTAATGAGTACTATGGCTACACCTTC
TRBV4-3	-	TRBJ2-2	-	CASSQTGMSNTGELFF	TGCGCCAGCAGCCAAACAGGGATGTCGAACACCGGGGAGCTGTTTTTT
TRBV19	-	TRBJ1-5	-	CASTPGVGGNQPQHF	TGTGCCAGTACACCAGGGGTTGGTGGCAATCAGCCCCAGCATTTT
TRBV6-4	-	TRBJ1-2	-	CASSGGYGYTF	TGTGCCAGCAGTGGGGGCTATGGCTACACCTTC
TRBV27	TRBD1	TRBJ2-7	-	CASSLSGFSAWDRSYEQYF	TGTGCCAGCAGTTTATCGGGGTTTTCGGCATGGGACAGATCCTACGAGCAGTACTTC
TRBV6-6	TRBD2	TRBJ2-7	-	CASRTIAGLSYEQYF	TGTGCCAGCAGGACGATAGCGGGCCTCTCCTACGAGCAGTACTTC
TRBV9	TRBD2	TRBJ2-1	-	CASSVRGLAGHEQFF	TGTGCCAGCAGCGTAAGGGGGCTAGCGGGACATGAGCAGTTCTTC
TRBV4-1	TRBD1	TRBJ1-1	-	CASSQGYRGVRGTEAFF	TGCGCCAGCAGCCAAGGTTACAGGGGTGTTCGGGGCACTGAAGCTTTCTTT
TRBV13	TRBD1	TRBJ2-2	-	CASSFSRQGPNTGELFF	TGTGCCAGCAGCTTCTCCCGACAGGGGCCGAACACCGGGGAGCTGTTTTTT
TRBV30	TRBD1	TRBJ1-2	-	CAWGGTGGRGDYGYTF	TGTGCCTGGGGAGGGACAGGCGGCCGTGGTGATTATGGCTACACCTTC
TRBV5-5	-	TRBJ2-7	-	CASSLRRGSDEQYF	TGTGCCAGCAGCTTGCGCCGGGGGTCAGACGAGCAGTACTTC
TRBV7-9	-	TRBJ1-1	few	CASSSFGQGNTEAFF	TGTGCCAGCAGCTCCTTTGGGCAGGGGAACACTGAAGCTTTCTTT
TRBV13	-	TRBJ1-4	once	CASSLVVGDYNEKLFF	TGTGCCAGCAGCTTAGTAGTCGGGGATTATAATGAAAAACTGTTTTTT
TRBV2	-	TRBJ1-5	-	CASSVGNRNQPQHF	TGTGCCAGCAGTGTGGGTAATCGCAATCAGCCCCAGCATTTT
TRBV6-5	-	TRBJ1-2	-	CASLDGKGGYTF	TGTGCCAGTTTAGACGGGAAGGGTGGCTACACCTTC
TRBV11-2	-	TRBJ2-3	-	CASSLAHERDTQYF	TGTGCCAGCAGCTTAGCCCACGAGCGAGATACGCAGTATTTT
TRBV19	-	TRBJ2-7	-	CASSIVAGAPYEQYF	TGTGCCAGTAGTATAGTGGCAGGGGCCCCCTACGAGCAGTACTTC
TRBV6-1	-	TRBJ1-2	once	CASSGTGQFYTF	TGTGCCAGCAGTGGTACAGGCCAGTTCTACACCTTC
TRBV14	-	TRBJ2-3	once	CASSKTFGQTSTDTQYF	TGTGCCAGCAGCAAAACATTCGGACAGACTAGCACAGATACGCAGTATTTT
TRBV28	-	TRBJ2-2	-	CASSLTRPNTGELFF	TGTGCCAGCAGTTTAACTAGACCCAACACCGGGGAGCTGTTTTTT
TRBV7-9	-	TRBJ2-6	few	CASSERGVVLLGANVLTF	TGTGCCAGCAGCGAAAGGGGGGTTGTTCTTCTTGGGGCCAACGTCCTGACTTTC
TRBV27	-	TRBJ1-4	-	CASSFSRVLTTNEKLFF	TGTGCCAGCAGTTTCAGCCGCGTACTAACAACTAATGAAAAACTGTTTTTT
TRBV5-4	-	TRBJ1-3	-	CASSFPGDRGGTIYF	TGTGCCAGCAGCTTTCCGGGGGATAGGGGAGGCACCATATATTTT
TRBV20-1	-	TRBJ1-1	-	CSAPNGIEAFF	TGCAGTGCCCCGAACGGGATTGAAGCTTTCTTT
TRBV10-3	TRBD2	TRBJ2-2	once	CAISEPVPGLANTGELFF	TGTGCCATCAGTGAGCCAGTACCGGGACTAGCAAACACCGGGGAGCTGTTTTTT
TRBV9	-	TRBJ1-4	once	CASSRGLWEKLFF	TGTGCCAGCTCCCGAGGGTTGTGGGAAAAACTGTTTTTT
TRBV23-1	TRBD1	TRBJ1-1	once	CASSQLESGTGGPCGTEAFF	TGCGCCAGCAGTCAACTCGAGTCCGGGACAGGGGGTCCGTGCGGTACTGAAGCTTTCTTT